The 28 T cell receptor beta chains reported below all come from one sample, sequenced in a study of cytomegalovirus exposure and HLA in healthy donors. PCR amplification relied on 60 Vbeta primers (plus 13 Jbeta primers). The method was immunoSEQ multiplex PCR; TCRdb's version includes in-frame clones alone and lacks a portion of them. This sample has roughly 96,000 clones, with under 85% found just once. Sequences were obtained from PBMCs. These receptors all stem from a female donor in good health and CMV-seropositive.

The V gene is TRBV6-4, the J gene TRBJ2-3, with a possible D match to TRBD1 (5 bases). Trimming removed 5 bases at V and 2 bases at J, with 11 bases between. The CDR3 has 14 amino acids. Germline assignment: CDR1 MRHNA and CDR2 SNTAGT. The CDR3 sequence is CASSTGHSTDTQYF. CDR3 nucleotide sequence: TGTGCCAGCAGTACCGGACACTCCACAGATACGCAGTATTTT.

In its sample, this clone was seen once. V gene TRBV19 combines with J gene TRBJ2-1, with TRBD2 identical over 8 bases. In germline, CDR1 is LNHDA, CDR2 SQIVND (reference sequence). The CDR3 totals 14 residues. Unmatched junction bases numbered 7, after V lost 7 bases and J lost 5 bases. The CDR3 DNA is TGTGCCAGTAACCCGGGACTAGAAGACAATGAGCAGTTCTTC. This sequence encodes CASNPGLEDNEQFF.

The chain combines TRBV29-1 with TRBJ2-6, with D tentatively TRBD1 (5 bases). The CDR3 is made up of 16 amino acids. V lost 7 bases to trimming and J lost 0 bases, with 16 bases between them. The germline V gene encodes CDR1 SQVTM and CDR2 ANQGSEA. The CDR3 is CSASTDVDSGANVLTF. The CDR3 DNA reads TGCAGCGCATCGACAGATGTGGACTCTGGGGCCAACGTCCTGACTTTC. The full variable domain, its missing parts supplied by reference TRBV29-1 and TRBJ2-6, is SAVISQKPSRDICQRGTSLTIQCQVDSQVTMMFWYRQQPGQSLTLIATANQGSEATYESGFVIDKFPISRPNLTFSTLTVSNMSPEDSSIYLCSASTDVDSGANVLTFGAGSRLTVL.

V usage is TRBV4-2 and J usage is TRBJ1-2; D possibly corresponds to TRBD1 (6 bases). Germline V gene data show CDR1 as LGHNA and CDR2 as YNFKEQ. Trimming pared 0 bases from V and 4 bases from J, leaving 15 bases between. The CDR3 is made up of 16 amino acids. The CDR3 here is CASSQDPGGGVYGYTF. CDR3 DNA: TGTGCCAGCAGCCAAGATCCGGGAGGGGGTGTCTATGGCTACACCTTC.

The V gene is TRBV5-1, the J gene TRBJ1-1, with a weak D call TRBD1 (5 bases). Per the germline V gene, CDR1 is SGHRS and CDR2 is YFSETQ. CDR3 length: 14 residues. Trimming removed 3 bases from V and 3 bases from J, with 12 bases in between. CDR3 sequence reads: CASSSRGWDTEAFF. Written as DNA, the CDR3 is TGCGCCAGCAGCTCACGGGGGTGGGACACTGAAGCTTTCTTT.

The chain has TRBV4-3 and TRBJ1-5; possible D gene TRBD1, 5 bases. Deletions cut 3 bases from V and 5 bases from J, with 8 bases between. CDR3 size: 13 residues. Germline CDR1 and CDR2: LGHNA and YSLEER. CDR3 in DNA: TGCGCCAGCAGCCACGGCAGGGATCAGCCCCAGCATTTT. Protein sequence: CASSHGRDQPQHF.

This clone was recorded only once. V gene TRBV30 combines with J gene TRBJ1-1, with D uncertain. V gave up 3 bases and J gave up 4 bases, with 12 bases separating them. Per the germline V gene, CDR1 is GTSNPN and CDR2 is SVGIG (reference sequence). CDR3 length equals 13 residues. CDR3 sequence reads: CAWRWGGGTEAFF. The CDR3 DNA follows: TGTGCCTGGAGGTGGGGAGGAGGCACTGAAGCTTTCTTT. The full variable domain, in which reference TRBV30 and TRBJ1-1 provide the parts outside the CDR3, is SQTIHQWPATLVQPVGSPLSLECTVEGTSNPNLYWYRQAAGRGLQLLFYSVGIGQISSEVPQNLSASRPQDRQFILSSKKLLLSDSGFYLCAWRWGGGTEAFFGQGTRLTVV.

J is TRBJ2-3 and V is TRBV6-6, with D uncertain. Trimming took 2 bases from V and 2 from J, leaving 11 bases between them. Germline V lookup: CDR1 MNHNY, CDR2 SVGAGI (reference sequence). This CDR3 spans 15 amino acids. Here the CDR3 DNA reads TGTGCCAGCAGTTACCCCCGGAGTTCCACAGATACGCAGTATTTT. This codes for CASSYPRSSTDTQYF.

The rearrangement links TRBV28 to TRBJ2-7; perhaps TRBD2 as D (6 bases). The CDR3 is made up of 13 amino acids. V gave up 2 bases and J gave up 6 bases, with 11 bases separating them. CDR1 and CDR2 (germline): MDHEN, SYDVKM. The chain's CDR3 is CASSLGPGAEQYF. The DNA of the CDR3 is TGTGCCAGCAGTTTAGGGCCGGGAGCCGAGCAGTACTTC.

The CDR3: CASSPPGQGTDEQYF. CDR3 in DNA: TGTGCCAGCAGCCCCCCGGGACAGGGTACGGACGAGCAGTACTTC. V usage is TRBV9 and J usage is TRBJ2-7, with TRBD1 identical over 9 bases. This CDR3 region has 15 residues. After removal of 4 bases from V and 5 bases from J, the junction contained 10 bases not matched to a gene. Germline CDR1 is SGDLS and CDR2 is YYNGEE.

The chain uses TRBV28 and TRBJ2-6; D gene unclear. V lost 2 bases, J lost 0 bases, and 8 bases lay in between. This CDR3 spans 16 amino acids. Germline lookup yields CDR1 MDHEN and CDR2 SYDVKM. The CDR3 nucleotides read TGTGCCAGCAGTTTAAGAGGCGTCTCTGGGGCCAACGTCCTGACTTTC. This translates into CASSLRGVSGANVLTF. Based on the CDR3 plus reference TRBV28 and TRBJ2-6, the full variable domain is DVKVTQSSRYLVKRTGEKVFLECVQDMDHENMFWYRQDPGLGLRLIYFSYDVKMKEKGDIPEGYSVSREKKERFSLILESASTNQTSMYLCASSLRGVSGANVLTFGAGSRLTVL.

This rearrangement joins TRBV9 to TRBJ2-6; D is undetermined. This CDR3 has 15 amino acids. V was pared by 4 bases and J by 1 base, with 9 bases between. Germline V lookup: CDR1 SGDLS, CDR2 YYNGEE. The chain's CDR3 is CASSNAGSGANVLTF. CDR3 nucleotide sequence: TGTGCCAGCAGCAACGCAGGTTCTGGGGCCAACGTCCTGACTTTC.

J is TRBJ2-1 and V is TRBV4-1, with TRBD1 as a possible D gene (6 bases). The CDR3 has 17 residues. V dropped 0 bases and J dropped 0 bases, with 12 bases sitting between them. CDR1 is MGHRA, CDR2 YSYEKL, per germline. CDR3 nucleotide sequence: TGCGCCAGCAGCCAAGACGTCAGGGGCGGCTCCTACAATGAGCAGTTCTTC. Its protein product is CASSQDVRGGSYNEQFF.

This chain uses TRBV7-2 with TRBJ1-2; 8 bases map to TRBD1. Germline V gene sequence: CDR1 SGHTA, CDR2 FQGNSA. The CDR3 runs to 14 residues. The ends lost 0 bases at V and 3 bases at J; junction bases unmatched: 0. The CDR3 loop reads CASSLATGDYGYTF. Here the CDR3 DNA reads TGTGCCAGCAGCTTAGCGACAGGGGACTATGGCTACACCTTC.

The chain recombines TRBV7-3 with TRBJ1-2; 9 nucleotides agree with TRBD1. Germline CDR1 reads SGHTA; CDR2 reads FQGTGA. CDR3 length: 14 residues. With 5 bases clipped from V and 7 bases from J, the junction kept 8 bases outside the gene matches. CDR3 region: CASSPTGGGGGYTF. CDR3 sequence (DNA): TGTGCCAGCAGCCCTACAGGGGGCGGAGGTGGCTACACCTTC.

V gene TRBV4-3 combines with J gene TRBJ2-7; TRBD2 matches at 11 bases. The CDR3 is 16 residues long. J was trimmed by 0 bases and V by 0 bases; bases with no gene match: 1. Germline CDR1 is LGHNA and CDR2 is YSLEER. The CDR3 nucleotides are TGCGCCAGCAGCCAAGAACTAGCGGGGGACTCCTACGAGCAGTACTTC. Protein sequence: CASSQELAGDSYEQYF.

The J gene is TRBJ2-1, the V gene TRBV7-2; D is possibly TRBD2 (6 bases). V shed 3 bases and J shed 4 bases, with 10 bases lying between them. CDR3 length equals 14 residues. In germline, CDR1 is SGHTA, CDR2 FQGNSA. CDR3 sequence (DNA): TGTGCCAGCAGCTTCTCCGGGGGATACAATGAGCAGTTCTTC. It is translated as CASSFSGGYNEQFF.

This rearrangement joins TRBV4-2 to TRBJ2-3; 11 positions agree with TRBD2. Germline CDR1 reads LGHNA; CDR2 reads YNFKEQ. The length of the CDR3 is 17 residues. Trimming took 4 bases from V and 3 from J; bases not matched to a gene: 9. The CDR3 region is CASSRTTGTSGTDTQYF. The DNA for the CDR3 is TGTGCCAGCAGCCGGACGACCGGGACTAGCGGTACAGATACGCAGTATTTT.

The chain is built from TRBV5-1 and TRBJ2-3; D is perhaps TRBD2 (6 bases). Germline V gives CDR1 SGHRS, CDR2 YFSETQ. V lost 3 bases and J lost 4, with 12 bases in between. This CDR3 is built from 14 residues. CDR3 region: CASSSLGGPDTQYF. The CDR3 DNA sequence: TGCGCCAGCAGCTCGCTCGGGGGTCCAGATACGCAGTATTTT.

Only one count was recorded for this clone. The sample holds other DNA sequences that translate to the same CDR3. The DNA of the CDR3 is TGTGCCAGCAGCTTAGGAACAGGGGCCAATGAAAAACTGTTTTTT. Residues: CASSLGTGANEKLFF. The chain employs TRBV7-6 and TRBJ1-4, with TRBD1 identical over 7 bases. This CDR3 region has 15 residues. Trimming took 1 base from V and 5 from J; bases not matched to a gene: 4. Per germline, CDR1 SGHVS and CDR2 FNYEAQ.

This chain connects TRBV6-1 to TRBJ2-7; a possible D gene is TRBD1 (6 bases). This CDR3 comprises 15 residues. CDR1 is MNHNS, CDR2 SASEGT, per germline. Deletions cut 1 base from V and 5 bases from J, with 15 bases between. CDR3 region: CASSEVSGEKDEQYF. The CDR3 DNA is TGTGCCAGCAGTGAAGTTTCAGGGGAGAAGGACGAGCAGTACTTC.

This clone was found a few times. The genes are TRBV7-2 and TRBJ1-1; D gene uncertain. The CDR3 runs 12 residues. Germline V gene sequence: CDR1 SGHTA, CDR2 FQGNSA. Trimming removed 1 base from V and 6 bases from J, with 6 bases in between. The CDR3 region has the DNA TGTGCCAGCAGCTTAGTGAGCCCTGAAGCTTTCTTT. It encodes CASSLVSPEAFF.

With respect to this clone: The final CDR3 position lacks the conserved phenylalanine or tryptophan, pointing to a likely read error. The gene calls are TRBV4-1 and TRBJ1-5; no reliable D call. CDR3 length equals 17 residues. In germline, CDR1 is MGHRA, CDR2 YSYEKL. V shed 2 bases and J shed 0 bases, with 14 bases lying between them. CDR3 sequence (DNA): TGCGCCAGCAGCCAAAAGAGTAGTTACTATAGCAATCAGCCCCAGCATGTT. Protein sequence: CASSQKSSYYSNQPQHV.

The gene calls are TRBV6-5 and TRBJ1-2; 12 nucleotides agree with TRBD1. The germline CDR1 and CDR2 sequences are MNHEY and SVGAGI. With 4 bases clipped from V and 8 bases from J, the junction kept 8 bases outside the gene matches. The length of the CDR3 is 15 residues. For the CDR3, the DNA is TGTGCCAGCAGTTCGACCGCCGGGACAGGGGGCGGCTACACCTTC. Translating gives CASSSTAGTGGGYTF.

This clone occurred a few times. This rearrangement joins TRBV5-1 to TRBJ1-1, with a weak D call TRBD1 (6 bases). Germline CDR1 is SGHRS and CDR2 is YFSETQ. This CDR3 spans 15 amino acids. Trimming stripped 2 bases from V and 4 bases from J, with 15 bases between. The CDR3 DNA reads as TGCGCCAGCAGCTTTTATGGGGGCGCGGGCACTGAAGCTTTCTTT. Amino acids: CASSFYGGAGTEAFF.

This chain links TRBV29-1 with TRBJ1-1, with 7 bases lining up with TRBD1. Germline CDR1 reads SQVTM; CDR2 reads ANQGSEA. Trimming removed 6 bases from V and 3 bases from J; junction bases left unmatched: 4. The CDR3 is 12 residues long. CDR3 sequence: CSVGDSHTEAFF. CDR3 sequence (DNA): TGCAGCGTGGGGGACAGCCACACTGAAGCTTTCTTT.

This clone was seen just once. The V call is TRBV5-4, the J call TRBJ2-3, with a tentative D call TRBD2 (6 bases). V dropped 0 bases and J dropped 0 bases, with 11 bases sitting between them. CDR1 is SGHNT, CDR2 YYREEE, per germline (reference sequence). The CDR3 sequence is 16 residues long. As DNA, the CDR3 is TGTGCCAGCAGCTTGGCGGTTAGCGGCAGCACAGATACGCAGTATTTT. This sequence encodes CASSLAVSGSTDTQYF.

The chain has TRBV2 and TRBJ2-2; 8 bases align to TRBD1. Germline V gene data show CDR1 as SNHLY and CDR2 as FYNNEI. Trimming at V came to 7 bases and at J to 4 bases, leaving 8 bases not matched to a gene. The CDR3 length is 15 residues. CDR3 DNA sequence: TGTGCCAGCACCCCAGGGGGCGTCGGCACCGGGGAGCTGTTTTTT. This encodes CASTPGGVGTGELFF. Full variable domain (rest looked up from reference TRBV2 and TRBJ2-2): EPEVTQTPSHQVTQMGQEVILRCVPISNHLYFYWYRQILGQKVEFLVSFYNNEISEKSEIFDDQFSVERPDGSNFTLKIRSTKLEDSAMYFCASTPGGVGTGELFFGEGSRLTVL.